This T cell receptor beta chain was found in a study of T cell responses to AZD1222 COVID-19 vaccine. The study, taken as a whole, reports: Reportedly, close to half of spike-specific TCRs are directed against unmutated variant regions.

In regard to this clone: Antigen: not known.

Per the germline V gene, CDR1 is SGHAT and CDR2 is FQNNGV. Trimming cost V 5 bases and J 3 bases, with 8 bases left between them. This CDR3 region has 13 residues. TCRdb's table, derived via immunoSEQ multiplex PCR, lists solely in-frame clones and lacks some. The sample has roughly 100,000 clones, 90% seen once; the top ten hold approximately 1.2%. The rearrangement joins TRBV11-2 to TRBJ1-3; D remains ambiguous. Here the sequenced sample was peripheral blood, taken on day 0 of AZD1222 vaccination. This receptor was taken from an adult in good health. This chain's CDR3 is CASSLGDGNTIYF. The CDR3 coding sequence is TGTGCCAGCAGCCTGGGCGATGGAAACACCATATATTTT.